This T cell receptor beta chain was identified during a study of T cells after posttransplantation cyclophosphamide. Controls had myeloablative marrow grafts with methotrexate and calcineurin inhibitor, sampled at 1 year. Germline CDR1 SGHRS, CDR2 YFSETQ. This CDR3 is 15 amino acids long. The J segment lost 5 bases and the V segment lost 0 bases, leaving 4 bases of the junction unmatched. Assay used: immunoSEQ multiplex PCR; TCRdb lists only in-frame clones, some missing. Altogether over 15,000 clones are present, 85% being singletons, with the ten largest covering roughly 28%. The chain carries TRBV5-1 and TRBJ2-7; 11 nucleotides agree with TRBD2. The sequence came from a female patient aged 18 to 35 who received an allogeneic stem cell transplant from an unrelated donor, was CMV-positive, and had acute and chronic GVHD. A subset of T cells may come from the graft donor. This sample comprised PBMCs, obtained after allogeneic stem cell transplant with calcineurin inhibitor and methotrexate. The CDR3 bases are TGCGCCAGCAGCTTGGTAACTAGCGGGAGTAACGAGCAGTACTTC. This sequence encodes CASSLVTSGSNEQYF. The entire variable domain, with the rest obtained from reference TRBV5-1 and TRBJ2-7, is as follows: KAGVTQTPRYLIKTRGQQVTLSCSPISGHRSVSWYQQTPGQGLQFLFEYFSETQRNKGNFPGRFSGRQFSNSRSEMNVSTLELGDSALYLCASSLVTSGSNEQYFGPGTRLTVT.